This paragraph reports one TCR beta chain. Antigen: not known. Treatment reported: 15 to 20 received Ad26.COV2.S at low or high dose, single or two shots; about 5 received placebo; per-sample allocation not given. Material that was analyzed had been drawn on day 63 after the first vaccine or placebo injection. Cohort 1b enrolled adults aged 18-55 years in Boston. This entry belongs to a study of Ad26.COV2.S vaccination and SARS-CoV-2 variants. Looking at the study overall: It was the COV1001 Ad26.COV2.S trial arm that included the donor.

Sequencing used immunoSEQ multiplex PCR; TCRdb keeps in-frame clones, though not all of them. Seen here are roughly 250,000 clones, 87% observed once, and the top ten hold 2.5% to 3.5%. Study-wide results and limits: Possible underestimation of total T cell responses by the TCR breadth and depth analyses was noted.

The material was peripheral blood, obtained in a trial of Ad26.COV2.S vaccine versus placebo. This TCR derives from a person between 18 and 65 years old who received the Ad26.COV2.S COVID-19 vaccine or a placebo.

The CDR3 protein is CASSLAVGQYEQYF. The DNA for the CDR3 is TGTGCCAGCAGCTTAGCAGTGGGACAGTACGAGCAGTACTTC. The chain is built from TRBV7-2 and TRBJ2-7, with TRBD1 matching 7 bases. The V and J ends lost 0 bases and 4 bases, in that order; junction bases with no gene match: 3. CDR1 is SGHTA and CDR2 is FQGNSA in the germline V gene. The CDR3 length is 14 residues.